The T cell receptor (beta chain) described here comes from a study of response to subunit inactivated influenza vaccine. Notes on the study in general: It was the authors' suggestion that each seasonal influenza vaccination recruits few new T cells.

This CDR3 has 16 residues. Germline CDR1 is SEHNR and CDR2 is FQNEAQ (reference sequence). V shed 5 bases, J shed 3 bases, and the junction held 8 bases outside the gene matches. TCRdb itself ran the RT-PCR reads through MiXCR, one entry per CDR3 protein. The sample includes about 800,000 distinct CDR3 sequences, roughly 20% of them seen just once. For this clonotype: Its antigen is undetermined.

The material sequenced was PBMCs from blood, taken roughly 5 days after vaccination. The origin of this receptor is a middle-aged man who received an inactivated influenza vaccine. The chain uses TRBV7-9 and TRBJ2-3, with TRBD1 matching over 10 bases. The CDR3: CASSQKTGGETDTQYF. The CDR3 DNA reads TGTGCCAGCAGCCAGAAGACAGGGGGCGAAACAGATACGCAGTATTTT.